The rows below give T cell receptor beta chains drawn from one sample of a study of T cell repertoires in cytomegalovirus infection. TCRdb independently ran MiXCR on the reads; one entry per CDR3 protein. The sample has hundreds of thousands of distinct CDR3 sequences, about two fifths seen once. Which antigens these TCRs recognize remains unknown. Sequenced material: cultured PBMCs, taken from culture after CMV antigen stimulation. The receptors come from a human donor in good health (CMV status not recorded). Some clones in this sample may be carry-over from other donors' samples. Both conserved end residues are part of each CDR3. A D gene is named only where the DNA matches it firmly. Part of the rows lack a size; the others show once, few, many or a class for expanded clones.

d_gene,v_gene,j_gene,abundance,CDR3nt,CDR3aa
TRBD2,TRBV19,TRBJ2-2,-,TGTGCCAGTAGTAGCTCCCGGACTAGTCGAGGCACCGGGGAGCTGTTTTTT,CASSSSRTSRGTGELFF
-,TRBV6-1,TRBJ2-7,-,TGTGCCAGCAGTCCCCCCTCGACGGTATCCTCCTACGAGCAGTACTTC,CASSPPSTVSSYEQYF
TRBD2,TRBV12-3/TRBV12-4,TRBJ2-3,few,TGTGCCAGCAGTCGTAGCGGGGGAAGCACAGATACGCAGTATTTT,CASSRSGGSTDTQYF
-,TRBV5-1,TRBJ2-6,-,TGCGCCAGCAGCTTGAAGGTCTCTGGGGCCAACGTCCTGACTTTC,CASSLKVSGANVLTF
-,TRBV12-3/TRBV12-4,TRBJ2-7,-,TGTGCCAGCAGTTTTTTGAGCAACGAGCAGTACTTC,CASSFLSNEQYF
-,TRBV4-1,TRBJ2-7,-,TGCGCCAGCAGCCAAATCTTGGGGGGCTCCTACGAGCAGTACTTC,CASSQILGGSYEQYF
-,TRBV6-1,TRBJ2-3,few,TGTGCCAGCAGTGAAAGGTTCGGGGTTACAGATACGCAGTATTTT,CASSERFGVTDTQYF
-,TRBV12-3/TRBV12-4,TRBJ1-1,-,TGTGCCAGCAGTTTATTTTGGCAGGAGAACACTGAAGCTTTCTTT,CASSLFWQENTEAFF
-,TRBV5-6,TRBJ1-6,-,TGTGCCAGCAGCTTACCTCAAGGGGATTCACCCCTCCACTTT,CASSLPQGDSPLHF
-,TRBV20-1,TRBJ1-2,few,TGCAGTGCTAGTGTCAGGGAGTCTGGCTACACCTTC,CSASVRESGYTF
TRBD2,TRBV30,TRBJ2-1,-,TGTGCCTGGAGCCCGGGACTAGCGGGGTACAATGAGCAGTTCTTC,CAWSPGLAGYNEQFF
-,TRBV20-1,TRBJ2-5,-,TGCAGTGCTGACGGGGCTATCGGCCTTGTGGCCCAGTACTTC,CSADGAIGLVAQYF
-,TRBV5-6,TRBJ1-5,-,TGTGCCAGCAGCTCGGGGTCTCAGCCCCAGCATTTT,CASSSGSQPQHF
TRBD1,TRBV7-4,TRBJ1-6,-,TGTGCCAGCAGCCCCGGACAGGGATATAATTCACCCCTCCACTTT,CASSPGQGYNSPLHF
-,TRBV7-6,TRBJ1-1,-,TGTGCCAGCAGCTTCTCCGGGGGACGGGCTGAAGCTTTCTTT,CASSFSGGRAEAFF
-,TRBV7-9,TRBJ2-7,few,TGTGCCAGCAGCTTCTCATCGGCAGGGGAGCAGTACTTC,CASSFSSAGEQYF
TRBD2,TRBV10-3,TRBJ2-3,few,TGTGCCACAGAGGGGACTAGCGGGGCAACGACAGATACGCAGTATTTT,CATEGTSGATTDTQYF
-,TRBV10-3,TRBJ2-1,few,TGTGCCATCTGGGGGGGAGGGGGACTCCACCTCAATGAGCAGTTCTTC,CAIWGGGGLHLNEQFF
TRBD1,TRBV12-5,TRBJ2-7,-,TGTGCTAGTGGTTTGAGGGGGCGCGGGTCCTACGAGCAGTACTTC,CASGLRGRGSYEQYF
-,TRBV7-6,TRBJ2-5,-,TGTGCCAGCAGCTACCGACAAACTGAAGAGACCCAGTACTTC,CASSYRQTEETQYF
-,TRBV18,TRBJ2-1,-,TGTGCCAGCTCACCACCGGGACCCCCGGAGAATGAGCAGTTCTTC,CASSPPGPPENEQFF
-,TRBV7-9,TRBJ1-2,-,TGTGCCAGCAGCCCTATGGCGGCGTCTAACTATGGCTACACCTTC,CASSPMAASNYGYTF
-,TRBV7-2,TRBJ2-1,few,TGTGCCAGCAGCCGTCACGGCGATGTCTCCTACAATGAGCAGTTCTTC,CASSRHGDVSYNEQFF
TRBD2,TRBV7-9,TRBJ2-6,-,TGTGCCAGTAGCCGAGCGGGGGGGAGCTCTGGGGCCAACGTCCTGACTTTC,CASSRAGGSSGANVLTF
TRBD1,TRBV20-1,TRBJ2-5,-,TGCAGTGCTACACAGGGGGCGGAGACCCAGTACTTC,CSATQGAETQYF
TRBD2,TRBV7-6,TRBJ2-1,-,TGTGCCAGCAGCTTACGACGGACTAGCATCTCCTACAATGAGCAGTTCTTC,CASSLRRTSISYNEQFF
-,TRBV6-2/TRBV6-3,TRBJ2-1,-,TGTGCCAGCTCGGTAGCATACAATGAGCAGTTCTTC,CASSVAYNEQFF
-,TRBV2,TRBJ1-5,-,TGTGCCAGCAGTAGGGGGACCAATCAGCCCCAGCATTTT,CASSRGTNQPQHF
-,TRBV7-8,TRBJ1-1,few,TGTGCCAGCAGCCAGAACAGGATCTTTATGAACACTGAAGCTTTCTTT,CASSQNRIFMNTEAFF
-,TRBV11-2,TRBJ2-2,-,TGTGCCAGCAGCCCAAACGAAAGCCCGGACGGCACCGGGGAGCTGTTTTTT,CASSPNESPDGTGELFF
-,TRBV12-3/TRBV12-4,TRBJ1-1,-,TGTGCCAGCAGTCCACAAATTAACACTGAAGCTTTCTTT,CASSPQINTEAFF
TRBD1,TRBV7-6,TRBJ2-1,-,TGTGCCAGCAGCTTAGGACAGGGGCACAATGAGCAGTTCTTC,CASSLGQGHNEQFF
-,TRBV12-3/TRBV12-4,TRBJ2-4,few,TGTGCCAGCAGTTTCGGGCTTAGGATAGCCAAAAACATTCAGTACTTC,CASSFGLRIAKNIQYF
-,TRBV19,TRBJ2-2,-,TGTGCCAGTACCCTGGCAGGGGGGGCCGGGGAGCTGTTTTTT,CASTLAGGAGELFF
-,TRBV7-2,TRBJ2-3,-,TGTGCCAGCAGCACCGACGCTAGCACAGATACGCAGTATTTT,CASSTDASTDTQYF
-,TRBV27,TRBJ1-2,-,TGTGCCAGCAGTTTAGTGTTGGGCAGGGCCTTCTATGGCTACACCTTC,CASSLVLGRAFYGYTF
-,TRBV4-3,TRBJ2-7,-,TGCGCCAGCAGCGGGACCCTCTACGAGCAGTACTTC,CASSGTLYEQYF
TRBD1,TRBV7-8,TRBJ1-3,few,TGTGCCAGCACCTGGGACAGGGCTGGAAACACCATATATTTT,CASTWDRAGNTIYF
-,TRBV7-2,TRBJ1-1,few,TGTGCCAGCAGCATTAACCAGGGACCGAACACTGAAGCTTTCTTT,CASSINQGPNTEAFF
-,TRBV7-9,TRBJ1-6,few,TGTGCCAGCAGCCCGGGTCCAAGGAATTCACCCCTCCACTTT,CASSPGPRNSPLHF
TRBD2,TRBV7-4,TRBJ2-3,-,TGTGCCAGCAGCTCAGGACTAGCGGGAATCGCAGATACGCAGTATTTT,CASSSGLAGIADTQYF
-,TRBV7-9,TRBJ2-6,few,TGTGCCAGCAGCCCGGACCTCTCTGGGGCCAACGTCCTGACTTTC,CASSPDLSGANVLTF
-,TRBV3-1,TRBJ1-2,-,TGTGCCAGCAGCCAAACCGCGCTCGGGACCCCCTATGGCTACACCTTC,CASSQTALGTPYGYTF
TRBD2,TRBV6-1,TRBJ2-2,-,TGTGCCAGCAGTCGAGGGGCGGGGGGAACCGCGAACACCGGGGAGCTGTTTTTT,CASSRGAGGTANTGELFF
-,TRBV20-1,TRBJ1-4,-,TGCAGTGCTAGACCCCCGACAAGATCAACCGAAAAACTGTTTTTT,CSARPPTRSTEKLFF
-,TRBV4-1,TRBJ1-2,-,TGCGCCAGCAGCCGCCGACTAGCTAACTATGGCTACACCTTC,CASSRRLANYGYTF
TRBD2,TRBV15,TRBJ2-1,few,TGTGCCACCAGCAGAGGAATAGCGGGGTACAATGAGCAGTTCTTC,CATSRGIAGYNEQFF
-,TRBV28,TRBJ2-1,-,TGTGCCAGCAGTTTGAGGTGGTATGAGCAGTTCTTC,CASSLRWYEQFF